This entry describes one T cell receptor beta chain. Antigen unknown. The CDR3 has 20 residues. J was trimmed by 4 bases and V by 0 bases; bases with no gene match: 10. CDR1 is LNHNV, CDR2 YYDKDF, per germline (reference sequence). An equimolar mix of two oligonucleotides served as the beta constant-region primer for TRBC1 and TRBC2. Four rounds of PCR amplified the ligated cDNA using nested alpha and beta constant-region primers plus SP2. A 12-nucleotide UMI and the SP2 primer were added to the cDNA 3' end by oligonucleotide ligation. TCRdb called the UMI-ligation and nested PCR reads again in MiXCR, with one record for every CDR3 protein. The sample contains 100,000 to 150,000 distinct CDR3 sequences, roughly 36% of which appear only once. The data originate from a study of naive and memory T cell subsets. Study-level results: In naive cells, over 95% of TCR sequences were seen only once. RNA-based TCR counts may shift with T cell activation and differentiation.

CD8 T cells were positively selected from what remained after CD4 positive selection. This sequence was found in a human donor in good health. The chain combines TRBV15 with TRBJ2-3, with 16 bases lining up with TRBD2. Specimen: central memory CD4+ T cells from blood. CDR3 bases: TGTGCCACCAGCAGAGATCTAGGGACTAGCGGGAGGGCCTCGGCAGATACGCAGTATTTT. Protein: CATSRDLGTSGRASADTQYF. The full variable domain, completed using reference TRBV15 and TRBJ2-3, is DAMVIQNPRYQVTQFGKPVTLSCSQTLNHNVMYWYQQKSSQAPKLLFHYYDKDFNNEADTPDNFQSRRPNTSFCFLDIRSPGLGDTAMYLCATSRDLGTSGRASADTQYFGPGTRLTVL.